One sample yielded the 29 T cell receptor beta chains listed below, sequenced in a study of graft-versus-host responses after intestinal transplantation. Sequencing used immunoSEQ multiplex PCR; TCRdb keeps in-frame clones, though not all of them. The sample consists of approximately 23,000 clones, about 48% of them appearing once. Co-plating was performed using around 200,000 CFSE-labeled responder cells and around 200,000 irradiated, violet-dye-labeled stimulator cells. Sequencing was performed on alloreactive CD8+ T cells from a mixed lymphocyte reaction culture, taken before transplantation. Subset meaning: CFSE-low proliferating T cells sorted from approximately 6-day pre-transplant mixed lymphocyte reaction (GvH or HvG direction). The receptors derive from a human patient who was an organ donor for intestinal transplantation.

The V and J genes are TRBV28 and TRBJ2-1, with 12 bases lining up with TRBD2. The CDR3 loop spans 14 amino acids. Germline V gene data show CDR1 as MDHEN and CDR2 as SYDVKM. V lost 3 bases to trimming and J lost 9 bases; unmatched junction nucleotides: 3. The CDR3 sequence is CASSLGTSGFEQFF. The CDR3 bases are TGTGCCAGCAGTTTGGGGACTAGCGGGTTTGAGCAGTTCTTC.

This clone is labeled as medium-sized. CDR3 in amino acids: CASSMYINTEAFF. CDR3 sequence (DNA): TGTGCCAGTAGTATGTACATAAACACTGAAGCTTTCTTT. The chain couples TRBV19 to TRBJ1-1, with D hard to call. The germline V gene encodes CDR1 LNHDA and CDR2 SQIVND (reference sequence). The CDR3 runs 13 residues. The ends were cut back, 3 bases at V and 2 bases at J, with 7 bases in the middle.

The V gene is TRBV2, the J gene TRBJ1-1; possibly TRBD1 for D (6 bases). The V end lost 4 bases, the J end lost 4 bases, and 13 bases lay between the germline ends. Germline-derived CDR1 and CDR2 are SNHLY and FYNNEI. CDR3 length: 14 amino acids. CDR3 region: CASSGNPRGTEAFF. Here the CDR3 DNA reads TGTGCCAGCAGTGGGAATCCCAGGGGCACTGAAGCTTTCTTT.

The count of this clone is one. The chain recombines TRBV7-2 with TRBJ2-1; 7 positions match TRBD2. J was trimmed by 4 bases and V by 5 bases; bases with no gene match: 14. The CDR3 runs to 17 residues. Germline CDR1 SGHTA, CDR2 FQGNSA. The CDR3, as DNA: TGTGCCAGCAGCACCCTCTTCCTAGCGGAGAAGTACAATGAGCAGTTCTTC. Residues: CASSTLFLAEKYNEQFF. Full variable domain (remainder filled in from reference TRBV7-2 and TRBJ2-1): GAGVSQSPSNKVTEKGKDVELRCDPISGHTALYWYRQSLGQGLEFLIYFQGNSAPDKSGLPSDRFSAERTGGSVSTLTIQRTQQEDSAVYLCASSTLFLAEKYNEQFFGPGTRLTVL.

This clone was found a few times. This chain uses TRBV20-1 with TRBJ1-2; D remains ambiguous. V was shortened by 6 bases and J by 7 bases, with 9 bases between the two germline ends. CDR1 and CDR2 (germline): DFQATT, SNEGSKA (reference sequence). The CDR3 is 10 amino acids. The chain's CDR3 is CSAALGGYTF. The CDR3 DNA reads as TGCAGTGCCGCCTTAGGTGGCTACACCTTC.

This sequence joins TRBV7-8 and TRBJ2-2; TRBD2 matches at 12 bases. CDR1 and CDR2 (germline): SGHVS, FQNEAQ. V was clipped by 5 bases and J by 7 bases; unmatched bases: 26. The CDR3 extends over 22 amino acids. The CDR3 nucleotides read TGTGCCAGCAGCGCTCCATCTAGCGGGAGGGCCCTCACGTTTTCCGAAGTCGGGGAGCTGTTTTTT. Its translation: CASSAPSSGRALTFSEVGELFF.

The V gene is TRBV4-1, the J gene TRBJ2-5, with TRBD2 identical over 8 bases. Germline lookup yields CDR1 MGHRA and CDR2 YSYEKL. The CDR3 contains 16 residues. J gave up 5 bases and V 4 bases, and 12 bases lay outside the gene matches. In nucleotides, the CDR3 is TGCGCCAGCAGCCCCCTAGCGGGTCTGCCGGGGGAGACCCAGTACTTC. Translating gives CASSPLAGLPGETQYF.

V and J are TRBV30 and TRBJ2-3, with 8 bases that match TRBD2. With 0 bases clipped from V and 11 bases from J, the junction kept 13 bases outside the gene matches. The CDR3 length is 15 residues. CDR1 and CDR2 from the germline V gene are GTSNPN and SVGIG (reference sequence). The chain's CDR3 is CAWSVSLGTRDVQYF. Here the CDR3 DNA reads TGTGCCTGGAGTGTATCCCTTGGGACTAGAGACGTGCAGTATTTT.

The chain couples TRBV28 to TRBJ2-1, with D tentatively TRBD1 (6 bases). The CDR3 is 16 amino acids. Germline loops: CDR1 MDHEN, CDR2 SYDVKM. Trimming pared 3 bases from V and 8 bases from J, leaving 20 bases between. The CDR3 loop reads CASSFDDRPRTYEQFF. As DNA, the CDR3 is TGTGCCAGCAGTTTTGATGACAGGCCAAGGACCTATGAGCAGTTCTTC.

V is TRBV7-9 and J is TRBJ2-1; D uncertain. The CDR3 contains 14 residues. Germline V CDR1 and CDR2: SEHNR, FQNEAQ (reference sequence). V lost 3 bases, J lost 15 bases, and 21 bases lay in between. CDR3 region: CASSLSMTDRVTFF. Written as DNA, the CDR3 is TGTGCCAGCAGCTTGTCGATGACGGATAGGGTGACGTTCTTC.

The rearrangement links TRBV19 to TRBJ2-7; 7 nucleotides align to TRBD1. This CDR3 spans 15 amino acids. V gave up 3 bases and J gave up 7 bases; unmatched junction bases: 12. Germline values: CDR1 LNHDA, CDR2 SQIVND (reference sequence). CDR3 in DNA: TGTGCCAGTAGTATCCTTGGCGGACGCAGGGGGGAGCAGTACTTC. Encoded protein: CASSILGGRRGEQYF. The whole variable domain, filled in from reference TRBV19 and TRBJ2-7, reads DGGITQSPKYLFRKEGQNVTLSCEQNLNHDAMYWYRQDPGQGLRLIYYSQIVNDFQKGDIAEGYSVSREKKESFPLTVTSAQKNPTAFYLCASSILGGRRGEQYFGPGTRLTVT.

V is TRBV4-2 and J is TRBJ2-7; D gene ambiguous. Germline CDR1 reads LGHNA; CDR2 reads YNFKEQ. V was clipped by 3 bases and J by 4 bases, with 13 bases between them. CDR3 length equals 14 residues. Written as DNA, the CDR3 is TGTGCCAGCAGCCAGATTAGCCCTGGGTACGAGCAGTACTTC. This gives the protein CASSQISPGYEQYF.

This clone is termed medium-sized. This rearrangement joins TRBV6-6 to TRBJ2-2; D ambiguous. Germline CDR1 is MNHNY and CDR2 is SVGAGI (reference sequence). The CDR3 consists of 15 residues. The V and J ends lost 2 bases and 3 bases respectively, with 10 bases between them. CDR3 sequence (DNA): TGTGCCAGCAGTTACCCCGGGCCCTACACCGGGGAGCTGTTTTTT. Its protein is CASSYPGPYTGELFF.

This clone has only a few counts. This sequence joins TRBV19 and TRBJ2-3; D unresolved. Germline values: CDR1 LNHDA, CDR2 SQIVND (reference sequence). V dropped 2 bases and J dropped 4 bases, with 7 bases sitting between them. The CDR3 spans 13 residues. DNA for the CDR3: TGTGCCAGTAGTATAATAGGCGCAGATACGCAGTATTTT. Translating gives CASSIIGADTQYF.

This clone is labeled medium-sized. J is TRBJ2-1 and V is TRBV11-2; D is possibly TRBD1 (6 bases). Germline CDR1 and CDR2: SGHAT and FQNNGV. V was cut by 10 bases and J by 4 bases, with 14 bases left in between. The CDR3 is 13 amino acids. The CDR3 sequence is CATPTGLYNEQFF. The CDR3 region has the DNA TGTGCCACCCCCACAGGGCTATACAATGAGCAGTTCTTC.

V is TRBV4-1 and J is TRBJ1-1; no clear D gene. V lost 6 bases and J 4 bases, leaving 9 bases between the germline ends. Germline CDR1 MGHRA, CDR2 YSYEKL. This CDR3 is 12 amino acids long. The CDR3 bases are TGCGCCAGCAGTCTAGCCAGCACTGAAGCTTTCTTT. Protein sequence: CASSLASTEAFF.

The chain joins TRBV28 to TRBJ2-7; no firm D call. Trimming took off 5 bases at V and 4 bases at J, with 9 bases between the two ends. This CDR3 contains 12 residues. In germline, CDR1 is MDHEN, CDR2 SYDVKM. CDR3 nucleotides: TGTGCCAGCAGTCCAATGGGTTACGAGCAGTACTTC. Translating gives CASSPMGYEQYF.

This clone was found a few times. V and J are TRBV18 and TRBJ1-2; a possible D gene is TRBD1 (5 bases). Germline V CDR1 and CDR2: KGHSH, LQKENI. V was shortened by 6 bases and J by 4 bases, with 18 bases between the two germline ends. The CDR3 has 15 residues. CDR3 in amino acids: CASSPQGGNFYGYTF. CDR3 DNA sequence: TGTGCCAGCTCGCCGCAGGGAGGCAATTTCTATGGCTACACCTTC.

The chain uses TRBV11-2 and TRBJ2-3; 10 bases match TRBD2. The CDR3 sequence is 17 residues long. Trimming removed 0 bases from V and 2 bases from J; junction bases left unmatched: 5. The V gene's germline CDR1 is SGHAT and CDR2 FQNNGV. This CDR3 is CASSLEVLAGFTDTQYF. CDR3 sequence (DNA): TGTGCCAGCAGCTTAGAGGTACTAGCGGGGTTCACAGATACGCAGTATTTT.

V and J are TRBV7-9 and TRBJ2-7; D uncertain. The germline V and J ends were trimmed by 1 base and 5 bases, with 12 bases remaining between them. The germline V gene encodes CDR1 SEHNR and CDR2 FQNEAQ (reference sequence). The CDR3 extends over 14 amino acids. The CDR3 DNA sequence: TGTGCCAGCAGCTTAGATTCAGTCGTGGACGAGCAGTACTTC. Translated: CASSLDSVVDEQYF.

This clone is medium-sized in the sample. The V call is TRBV28, the J call TRBJ2-7, with D unclear. The CDR3 is made up of 16 amino acids. The V end lost 6 bases, the J end lost 0 bases, and 18 bases lay between the germline ends. The germline CDR1 and CDR2 sequences are MDHEN and SYDVKM. CDR3 amino acids: CASRRTPHPLSYEQYF. The CDR3 DNA reads as TGTGCCAGCAGACGAACCCCACACCCCCTCTCCTACGAGCAGTACTTC.

This clone has a handful of counts. The chain recombines TRBV27 with TRBJ2-2; 8 bases map to TRBD2. Germline V lookup: CDR1 MNHEY, CDR2 SMNVEV (reference sequence). This CDR3 has 17 amino acids. After removal of 0 bases from V and 5 bases from J, the junction contained 8 bases not matched to a gene. CDR3 sequence (DNA): TGTGCCAGCAGTTTATCGCATGGGACTAGTAATACCGGGGAGCTGTTTTTT. This codes for CASSLSHGTSNTGELFF.

This clone showed up just a few times. The rearrangement uses TRBV28 and TRBJ2-1; D may correspond to TRBD1 or TRBD2 (6 bases each). The CDR3 sequence is 14 residues long. V shed 11 bases and J shed 3 bases, with 17 bases lying between them. Germline values: CDR1 MDHEN, CDR2 SYDVKM. The CDR3 here is CAALGGYRYNEQFF. Here the CDR3 DNA reads TGTGCCGCCCTAGGGGGGTACCGCTACAATGAGCAGTTCTTC.

The V call is TRBV4-1, the J call TRBJ2-7; D is uncertain. V lost 0 bases to trimming and J lost 1 base, with 7 bases between them. The CDR3 loop spans 14 amino acids. The germline V gene has CDR1 MGHRA and CDR2 YSYEKL. The CDR3 region has the DNA TGCGCCAGCAGCCAAGATCCAGAATCCTACGAGCAGTACTTC. This encodes CASSQDPESYEQYF.

This clone appeared a few times. V is TRBV30 and J is TRBJ1-2; tentatively, D is TRBD1 (5 bases). Per the germline V gene, CDR1 is GTSNPN and CDR2 is SVGIG (reference sequence). Trimming took 5 bases from V and 4 from J, leaving 11 bases between them. CDR3 size: 12 residues. CDR3 coding DNA: TGTGCCTGGGTTACCGGGACCTATGGCTACACCTTC. Its translation: CAWVTGTYGYTF.

This rearrangement joins TRBV5-5 to TRBJ1-2; 7 positions match TRBD1. This CDR3 contains 14 residues. The V gene's germline CDR1 is SGHKS and CDR2 YYEKEE (reference sequence). V dropped 3 bases and J dropped 5; count of bases not matched to a gene: 7. The CDR3 loop reads CASSWGDSVYGYTF. The CDR3 region has the DNA TGTGCCAGCAGCTGGGGGGACAGCGTTTATGGCTACACCTTC.

This sequence joins TRBV15 and TRBJ2-7, with D possibly matching TRBD2 (6 bases). The CDR3 is made up of 15 amino acids. Trimming removed 7 bases at V and 0 bases at J, with 16 bases between. Germline-derived CDR1 and CDR2 are LNHNV and YYDKDF (reference sequence). CDR3 protein: CATKAAGPSSYEQYF. Here the CDR3 DNA reads TGTGCCACCAAGGCAGCGGGCCCGAGCTCCTACGAGCAGTACTTC. The variable domain in full, with the rest retrieved from reference TRBV15 and TRBJ2-7, is DAMVIQNPRYQVTQFGKPVTLSCSQTLNHNVMYWYQQKSSQAPKLLFHYYDKDFNNEADTPDNFQSRRPNTSFCFLDIRSPGLGDTAMYLCATKAAGPSSYEQYFGPGTRLTVT.

The chain is built from TRBV27 and TRBJ1-1; 10 positions match TRBD1. From germline, CDR1 is MNHEY and CDR2 SMNVEV (reference sequence). Trimming removed 5 bases from V and 1 base from J; junction bases left unmatched: 1. The CDR3 totals 14 residues. CDR3 nucleotide sequence: TGTGCCAGCAGTAGGGACAGGGGGAACACTGAAGCTTTCTTT. This gives the protein CASSRDRGNTEAFF.

This clone was seen only a few times. This rearrangement joins TRBV7-8 to TRBJ2-3; D remains ambiguous. Trimming cost V 1 base and J 4 bases, with 12 bases left between them. Germline V gene lookup returns CDR1 SGHVS and CDR2 FQNEAQ. The CDR3 has 15 residues. CDR3 bases: TGTGCCAGCAGCTTAGGTCCGGGTACGGCAGATACGCAGTATTTT. Its translation is CASSLGPGTADTQYF.